The 25 T cell receptor beta chains below all came from one sample that was sequenced in a study of OX40 agonist ivuxolimab in advanced cancers. The library relied on the immunoSEQ multiplex PCR assay. This immuneACCESS table, as held by TCRdb, lists in-frame sequences with V and J called but not all clones. Of the missing ones, under half trace to an unresolved V gene in checked studies; the others have no known cause. The sample table shows about 68,000 clones, and 91% are seen once. The ten biggest clones cover around 0.31% of the sample. The source was CD4+ or CD8+ T cells sorted from blood, collected in a trial of the OX40 agonist ivuxolimab. The receptors here all came from an adult with an advanced solid tumor such as melanoma, head and neck, liver or kidney cancer.

V and J are TRBV27 and TRBJ2-1, with 13 bases identical to TRBD2. The CDR3 runs 14 residues. V dropped 10 bases and J dropped 4; count of bases not matched to a gene: 4. The V gene's germline CDR1 is MNHEY and CDR2 SMNVEV (reference sequence). The CDR3 DNA sequence: TGTGCCAAGGGGACTAGCGGGGTTTACAATGAGCAGTTCTTC. The encoded protein is CAKGTSGVYNEQFF.

This chain links TRBV28 with TRBJ2-7, with a weak D call TRBD1 (6 bases). Per germline, CDR1 MDHEN and CDR2 SYDVKM. This CDR3 has 13 residues. Trimming took off 7 bases at V and 2 bases at J, with 12 bases between the two ends. DNA for the CDR3: TGTGCCAGCATGGGGGCCCAGGCCTACGAGCAGTACTTC. Translating it yields CASMGAQAYEQYF.

The chain carries TRBV7-3 and TRBJ2-2; 13 positions agree with TRBD2. From germline, CDR1 is SGHTA and CDR2 FQGTGA. CDR3 length: 16 residues. J lost 5 bases, V lost 6 bases, and 6 bases had no gene match. The chain's CDR3 is CASSTRGLAGTGELFF. CDR3 nucleotide sequence: TGTGCCAGCAGTACCAGGGGACTAGCGGGAACCGGGGAGCTGTTTTTT.

The chain combines TRBV9 with TRBJ1-3, with D maybe TRBD1 (6 bases). Germline assignment: CDR1 SGDLS and CDR2 YYNGEE. V gave up 0 bases and J gave up 0 bases, with 13 bases separating them. The CDR3 loop spans 17 amino acids. CDR3 DNA sequence: TGTGCCAGCAGCGTAGGGTCAGGGGCGAACTCTGGAAACACCATATATTTT. The encoded protein is CASSVGSGANSGNTIYF.

The chain joins TRBV7-3 to TRBJ2-1; 11 bases are shared with TRBD2. CDR3 size: 15 residues. Looked up from germline, CDR1 is SGHTA and CDR2 is FQGTGA. Unmatched junction bases numbered 8, after V lost 6 bases and J lost 7 bases. The CDR3 reads CASSRRTSGQNEQFF. The DNA for the CDR3 is TGTGCCAGCAGTCGCCGGACTAGCGGGCAAAATGAGCAGTTCTTC.

On this clone: The same CDR3 can be traced to other DNA sequences in this sample. The chain links TRBV6-5 to TRBJ1-1, with D uncertain. The germline V gene has CDR1 MNHEY and CDR2 SVGAGI. The CDR3 is 14 amino acids. Trimming removed 0 bases at V and 1 base at J, with 6 bases between. The CDR3 DNA reads as TGTGCCAGCAGTTACTCACGGGGGAACACTGAAGCTTTCTTT. It encodes CASSYSRGNTEAFF.

The genes are TRBV18 and TRBJ2-3; 10 bases fit TRBD1. Germline CDR1 reads KGHSH; CDR2 reads LQKENI. Trimming removed 2 bases from V and 1 base from J; junction bases left unmatched: 3. The CDR3 is made up of 16 amino acids. The CDR3 DNA follows: TGTGCCAGCTCACCAACCGGGACAGGGGGCACAGATACGCAGTATTTT. Its protein product is CASSPTGTGGTDTQYF.

This clone was observed a single time. The V and J genes are TRBV7-9 and TRBJ1-1; maybe TRBD1 (5 bases). The V and J ends lost 6 bases and 1 base respectively, with 12 bases between them. CDR3 size: 14 residues. Germline V gives CDR1 SEHNR, CDR2 FQNEAQ (reference sequence). CDR3 loop: CASRHRTGNTEAFF. In DNA, the CDR3 is TGTGCCAGCAGACACAGGACGGGGAACACTGAAGCTTTCTTT.

This clone was picked up a small number of times. The rearrangement links TRBV28 to TRBJ1-1; D is possibly TRBD1 (5 bases). The CDR3 runs 15 residues. V was trimmed by 6 bases and J by 1 base, leaving 15 bases between them. Germline CDR1 reads MDHEN; CDR2 reads SYDVKM. CDR3 protein: CASSLHQGGNTEAFF. In DNA, the CDR3 is TGTGCCAGCAGCCTCCACCAGGGTGGGAACACTGAAGCTTTCTTT.

The chain recombines TRBV11-2 with TRBJ1-1, with D possibly TRBD1 on 6 matching bases. The CDR3 length is 15 residues. Per germline, CDR1 SGHAT and CDR2 FQNNGV. Trimming left V 3 bases short and J 0 bases short, with 11 bases between. The CDR3 nucleotides are TGTGCCAGCAGCTTGCAAGGGGGAATGAACACTGAAGCTTTCTTT. Amino acid sequence: CASSLQGGMNTEAFF.

J is TRBJ2-3 and V is TRBV27; TRBD2 might be the D (5 bases). This CDR3 contains 17 residues. V was trimmed by 5 bases and J by 3 bases, leaving 21 bases between them. Germline CDR1 and CDR2: MNHEY and SMNVEV (reference sequence). The CDR3 DNA sequence: TGTGCCAGCAGTCCTCCTCGGACTCGTCGTATGACAGATACGCAGTATTTT. Translating gives CASSPPRTRRMTDTQYF.

V usage is TRBV18 and J usage is TRBJ2-3; D uncertain. The CDR3 covers 13 residues. CDR1 and CDR2 (germline): KGHSH, LQKENI. The V gene lost 6 bases and the J gene lost 2 bases, with 9 bases spanning the gap. As DNA, the CDR3 is TGTGCCAGCTCCCCTATTCTCACAGATACGCAGTATTTT. Translating gives CASSPILTDTQYF. Full variable domain (rest looked up from reference TRBV18 and TRBJ2-3): NAGVMQNPRHLVRRRGQEARLRCSPMKGHSHVYWYRQLPEEGLKFMVYLQKENIIDESGMPKERFSAEFPKEGPSILRIQQVVRGDSAAYFCASSPILTDTQYFGPGTRLTVL.

The chain carries TRBV6-5 and TRBJ2-1, with D possibly TRBD2 on 6 matching bases. Germline V CDR1 and CDR2: MNHEY, SVGAGI. Trimming stripped 0 bases from V and 4 bases from J, with 10 bases between. This CDR3 is 15 amino acids long. The chain's CDR3 is CASSYSAGRYNEQFF. The DNA for the CDR3 is TGTGCCAGCAGTTACTCGGCGGGGAGGTACAATGAGCAGTTCTTC.

This chain uses TRBV6-5 with TRBJ2-7; no clear D gene. V was shortened by 7 bases and J by 1 base, with 14 bases between the two germline ends. Per the germline V gene, CDR1 is MNHEY and CDR2 is SVGAGI. The CDR3 spans 14 residues. CDR3 loop: CASISPGPSYEQYF. The CDR3 DNA sequence: TGTGCCAGCATTTCTCCCGGGCCTTCCTACGAGCAGTACTTC.

V usage is TRBV28 and J usage is TRBJ2-7; 11 nucleotides agree with TRBD2. This CDR3 spans 15 amino acids. Germline V CDR1 and CDR2: MDHEN, SYDVKM. The trim removed 3 bases at V and 3 bases at J, leaving 4 bases unmatched. CDR3 loop: CASSFPGLADYEQYF. CDR3 in DNA: TGTGCCAGCAGTTTTCCGGGACTAGCGGACTACGAGCAGTACTTC.

The CDR3 loop is CASPGRGGPYEQYF. The CDR3 nucleotides read TGTGCCAGCCCGGGACGCGGTGGACCTTACGAGCAGTACTTC. The rearrangement joins TRBV27 to TRBJ2-7; D is perhaps TRBD1 or TRBD2 (5 bases each). Trimming cost V 8 bases and J 4 bases, with 18 bases left between them. The germline V gene encodes CDR1 MNHEY and CDR2 SMNVEV (reference sequence). The CDR3 totals 14 residues.

The count of this clone is one. This chain uses TRBV7-9 with TRBJ2-7; D tentatively fits TRBD1 or TRBD2 (5 bases each). The CDR3 contains 14 residues. Trimming removed 5 bases at V and 2 bases at J, with 13 bases between. The germline gives CDR1 SEHNR, CDR2 FQNEAQ (reference sequence). CDR3 sequence (DNA): TGTGCCAGCAGCCCTGGGACGGGAACCTACGAGCAGTACTTC. Translating it yields CASSPGTGTYEQYF.

The J gene is TRBJ2-2, the V gene TRBV10-1; D gene unclear. Germline values: CDR1 WNHNN, CDR2 SYGVQD (reference sequence). Trimming shortened V by 2 bases and J by 6 bases, and 10 bases separated the two germline ends. The CDR3 is 14 amino acids. CDR3 residues: CASSEGHYPGELFF. Here the CDR3 DNA reads TGCGCCAGCAGTGAGGGGCATTACCCCGGGGAGCTGTTTTTT.

This sequence joins TRBV19 and TRBJ1-1; maybe TRBD1 (6 bases). Germline CDR1 is LNHDA and CDR2 is SQIVND (reference sequence). The CDR3 loop spans 15 amino acids. V dropped 2 bases and J dropped 2 bases, with 12 bases sitting between them. CDR3 DNA: TGTGCCAGTAGTATACAGGGGACGACCAACACTGAAGCTTTCTTT. Translation gives CASSIQGTTNTEAFF.

V gene TRBV7-8 combines with J gene TRBJ2-7; D may be TRBD2 (5 bases). The CDR3 consists of 15 residues. Trimming stripped 1 base from V and 2 bases from J, with 12 bases between. CDR1 and CDR2 from the germline V gene are SGHVS and FQNEAQ. The CDR3 region has the DNA TGTGCCAGCAGCTTAGTTTCGGGATCTACCTACGAGCAGTACTTC. Translation: CASSLVSGSTYEQYF.

CDR3 in amino acids: CASSRNGQGTYEQYF. As DNA, the CDR3 is TGTGCCAGCTCACGAAATGGACAGGGGACTTACGAGCAGTACTTC. This rearrangement joins TRBV18 to TRBJ2-7, with TRBD1 matching 9 bases. V dropped 4 bases and J dropped 4; count of bases not matched to a gene: 8. Germline V gene data show CDR1 as KGHSH and CDR2 as LQKENI. CDR3 length: 15 residues.

This chain uses TRBV20-1 with TRBJ1-2; TRBD1 matches 8 bases. The CDR3 is 11 amino acids. V lost 5 bases and J lost 8; bases outside the gene matches: 4. In germline, CDR1 is DFQATT, CDR2 SNEGSKA (reference sequence). CDR3 DNA sequence: TGCAGTGCTGACAGGGGCTACGGCTACACCTTC. Translation gives CSADRGYGYTF.

The rearrangement links TRBV29-1 to TRBJ2-7; D not resolved. Germline V gene lookup returns CDR1 SQVTM and CDR2 ANQGSEA. With 2 bases removed from V and 2 bases from J, the gap between germline ends came to 7 bases. The CDR3 is 12 residues long. The CDR3 DNA is TGCAGCGTTGAAACGGTAACCTACGAGCAGTACTTC. This gives the protein CSVETVTYEQYF.

The chain recombines TRBV10-1 with TRBJ2-1; tentatively, D is TRBD1 (5 bases). V shed 5 bases and J shed 1 base, with 9 bases lying between them. This CDR3 spans 14 amino acids. The germline V gene has CDR1 WNHNN and CDR2 SYGVQD (reference sequence). The CDR3 region is CASSSGQSYNEQFF. The CDR3 region has the DNA TGCGCCAGCAGTTCCGGACAATCCTACAATGAGCAGTTCTTC.

This clone was observed a handful of times. The chain employs TRBV6-5 and TRBJ2-2; weak D call: TRBD1 (5 bases). V was shortened by 0 bases and J by 5 bases, with 7 bases between the two germline ends. Per germline, CDR1 MNHEY and CDR2 SVGAGI. This CDR3 contains 14 residues. Here the CDR3 DNA reads TGTGCCAGCAGTTACTCAGGGGTAACCGGGGAGCTGTTTTTT. Amino acids: CASSYSGVTGELFF.